This T cell receptor (beta chain) was profiled in a study of molecular identifiers for immune sequencing clone quantification. In this sample, this clonotype turned up a few times. Given a much more abundant clone one base away, this may be a read error. MiXCR, applied by TCRdb to the PCR reads, yields one record per CDR3 protein. The sample carries 400,000 to 600,000 distinct CDR3 sequences, 20% to 25% recorded once. Unmatched junction bases numbered 18, after V lost 4 bases and J lost 4 bases. The CDR3 has 18 amino acids. Looked up from germline, CDR1 is SQVTM and CDR2 is ANQGSEA. This chain links TRBV29-1 with TRBJ1-1; TRBD1 matches at 10 bases. This clonotype was sampled from a human donor in good health. Some libraries in this study had Jurkat cell RNA spiked in. Specimen: naive CD8+ T cells from blood, with Jurkat cell RNA spiked in. Subset specified: FACS-sorted CD8+CD4-CCR7+CD45RA+ naive T cells. The CDR3 DNA sequence: TGCAGCGTTGGAGAAAGTGTCGGGACAGGGGCTAAGGGCACTGAAGCTTTCTTT. This gives the protein CSVGESVGTGAKGTEAFF.